This T cell receptor beta chain originates from a study of T cells in Graves' hyperthyroidism and ophthalmopathy. RNA transcripts were the template for amplifying TCR beta CDR3 regions. The HTBI primer set drove a first-round RT-PCR of the TCR CDR3. TCRdb used MiXCR to reprocess the multiplex PCR reads, holding one entry per CDR3 protein. The sample yields some 500,000 distinct CDR3 sequences, 15% to 20% seen once. This clonotype has ten or more counts. V dropped 4 bases and J dropped 5 bases, with 11 bases sitting between them. The CDR3 runs 13 residues. In germline, CDR1 is KGHSH, CDR2 LQKENI. The chain is built from TRBV18 and TRBJ2-5; possibly TRBD2 for D (5 bases). The sequencing input was blood. The source of this sequence is a woman in her thirties with Graves' ophthalmopathy. CDR3 loop: CASSLGERETQYF. CDR3 bases: TGTGCCAGCTCACTCGGGGAGCGCGAGACCCAGTACTTC.